The 32 T cell receptor beta chains presented below share a single source sample, sequenced in a study of T cell responses to AZD1222 COVID-19 vaccine (dated by TCRdb to about 2021). The protocol used for the library was the immunoSEQ multiplex PCR assay. TCRdb stores this immuneACCESS table with in-frame sequences only. Part of the clones is absent; in the studies checked, under half of the shortfall reflects unresolved V genes, and no reason is known for the rest. The table for this sample lists about 140,000 clones; more than 90% of them were counted only once. The ten biggest clones cover approximately 5.4% of the sample. The intended sense of this specimen's time point label: baseline before first vaccination. The sample consisted of peripheral blood, taken on day 0 of AZD1222 vaccination. The receptors here all came from an adult in good health.

This chain links TRBV5-1 with TRBJ2-2, with 10 bases lining up with TRBD1. The CDR3 consists of 19 residues. V dropped 4 bases and J dropped 3; count of bases not matched to a gene: 15. Per germline, CDR1 SGHRS and CDR2 YFSETQ. CDR3 in amino acids: CASSGPGTGVVVDTGELFF. CDR3 DNA: TGCGCCAGCAGCGGACCCGGGACAGGGGTAGTAGTGGACACCGGGGAGCTGTTTTTT.

V is TRBV3-1 (or the pseudogene TRBV3-2) and J is TRBJ1-4, with D uncertain. CDR1 and CDR2 from the germline V gene are LGHDT and YNNKEL (reference sequence). V was pared by 5 bases and J by 3 bases, with 4 bases between. CDR3 length: 12 residues. For the CDR3, the DNA is TGTGCCAGCAGCGAGCCTAATGAAAAACTGTTTTTT. It translates to CASSEPNEKLFF.

This clone was seen only once. The chain employs TRBV11-2 and TRBJ2-5; TRBD1 aligns across 8 bases. The CDR3 has 18 residues. V gave up 4 bases and J gave up 5 bases; unmatched junction bases: 18. Germline V CDR1 and CDR2: SGHAT, FQNNGV. The CDR3 loop is CASSSLTGDGWGVETQYF. As DNA, the CDR3 is TGTGCCAGCAGCTCCCTGACAGGGGATGGGTGGGGGGTGGAGACCCAGTACTTC.

V gene TRBV6-1 combines with J gene TRBJ1-1; no reliable D call. Trimming took 6 bases from V and 3 from J, leaving 23 bases between them. The CDR3 totals 17 residues. Germline CDR1 is MNHNS and CDR2 is SASEGT. CDR3: CASRELVLIGHDTEAFF. The CDR3 DNA follows: TGTGCCAGCAGGGAACTGGTCTTGATAGGCCATGACACTGAAGCTTTCTTT.

The rearrangement uses TRBV10-2 and TRBJ2-3; maybe TRBD2 (6 bases). The CDR3 runs to 18 residues. Trimming shortened V by 3 bases and J by 0 bases, and 19 bases separated the two germline ends. From germline, CDR1 is WSHSY and CDR2 SAAADI. DNA of the CDR3: TGCGCCAGCAGTGACGGGGGTAGGCTGCCCCCGAGCACAGATACGCAGTATTTT. Protein product: CASSDGGRLPPSTDTQYF.

This rearrangement joins TRBV4-2 to TRBJ1-1, with no clear D. V gave up 0 bases and J gave up 4 bases, with 6 bases separating them. Germline V gene lookup returns CDR1 LGHNA and CDR2 YNFKEQ. This CDR3 has 13 amino acids. This CDR3 reads CASSQEGFTEAFF. CDR3 DNA: TGTGCCAGCAGCCAAGAAGGGTTCACTGAAGCTTTCTTT.

This clone was recorded once. The V call is TRBV19, the J call TRBJ2-7; D perhaps matches TRBD1 (6 bases). CDR3 length: 14 residues. V lost 2 bases to trimming and J lost 4 bases, with 12 bases between them. Germline V gives CDR1 LNHDA, CDR2 SQIVND (reference sequence). CDR3 bases: TGTGCCAGTAGTATACGGACAGCGACATACGAGCAGTACTTC. It translates to CASSIRTATYEQYF.

The rearrangement joins TRBV7-2 to TRBJ2-1; D gene ambiguous. In germline, CDR1 is SGHTA, CDR2 FQGNSA. The germline V and J ends were trimmed by 0 bases and 4 bases, with 10 bases remaining between them. The CDR3 loop spans 15 amino acids. In nucleotides, the CDR3 is TGTGCCAGCAGCTTAGCCAGCCCCGCTTACAATGAGCAGTTCTTC. Its protein product is CASSLASPAYNEQFF.

This sequence joins TRBV10-3 and TRBJ2-1, with 10 bases lining up with TRBD1. The V gene's germline CDR1 is ENHRY and CDR2 SYGVKD. The ends lost 0 bases at V and 6 bases at J; junction bases unmatched: 8. The CDR3 consists of 17 residues. The CDR3 reads CAISESTPGQGSNEQFF. DNA for the CDR3: TGTGCCATCAGTGAGTCCACCCCGGGACAGGGGTCCAATGAGCAGTTCTTC.

The V and J genes are TRBV5-1 and TRBJ1-2; D may be TRBD1 (6 bases). CDR3 length: 17 residues. Trimming pared 1 base from V and 4 bases from J, leaving 20 bases between. In germline, CDR1 is SGHRS, CDR2 YFSETQ. The CDR3: CASSLHGIQGSGYGYTF. The CDR3 DNA reads TGCGCCAGCAGCTTGCATGGTATCCAGGGGTCAGGCTATGGCTACACCTTC.

The chain links TRBV12-3 or TRBV12-4 to TRBJ1-2; tentatively, D is TRBD1 (5 bases). V was clipped by 3 bases and J by 8 bases, with 7 bases between them. This CDR3 spans 11 amino acids. The chain's CDR3 is CASSFGTGYTF. The CDR3 DNA follows: TGTGCCAGCAGTTTTGGGACCGGCTACACCTTC.

This clone is a singleton in its sample. V is TRBV24-1 and J is TRBJ2-2; maybe TRBD1 (8 bases). V shed 3 bases and J shed 4 bases, with 14 bases lying between them. The CDR3 length is 16 residues. In germline, CDR1 is KGHDR, CDR2 SFDVKD. For the CDR3, the DNA is TGTGCCACCAGTGATCCAAACAGGGGGGGCACCGGGGAGCTGTTTTTT. It encodes CATSDPNRGGTGELFF.

The chain has TRBV7-6 and TRBJ2-5; the D is unclear. The CDR3 has 14 amino acids. V was clipped by 2 bases and J by 0 bases, with 7 bases between them. Germline lookup yields CDR1 SGHVS and CDR2 FNYEAQ. This chain's CDR3 is CASSLTAYQETQYF. CDR3 coding DNA: TGTGCCAGCAGCTTAACAGCGTACCAAGAGACCCAGTACTTC.

The CDR3 loop is CASSIRTSGGTGELFF. The CDR3 DNA is TGTGCCAGCAGCATAAGGACTAGCGGGGGCACCGGGGAGCTGTTTTTT. This chain joins TRBV7-2 and TRBJ2-2; 13 nucleotides match TRBD2. The V gene's germline CDR1 is SGHTA and CDR2 FQGNSA. The CDR3 spans 16 residues. The V gene end was trimmed by 5 bases and the J gene end by 4 bases; junction bases not matched to a gene: 4.

The chain is built from TRBV11-1 and TRBJ2-3; D is perhaps TRBD2 (5 bases). This CDR3 is 13 amino acids long. V was clipped by 3 bases and J by 6 bases, with 10 bases between them. Germline assignment: CDR1 SGHAT and CDR2 FQDESV (reference sequence). CDR3 nucleotides: TGTGCCAGCAGCTTGGTAGCGCGGGATACGCAGTATTTT. As protein: CASSLVARDTQYF.

This clone showed up just once. The chain couples TRBV5-8 to TRBJ2-5, with 11 bases aligning to TRBD2. This CDR3 region has 15 residues. The J segment lost 2 bases and the V segment lost 4 bases, leaving 4 bases of the junction unmatched. Germline CDR1 and CDR2: SGHTS and YDEGEE. The CDR3 DNA sequence: TGTGCCAGCAGCCCCGGGACTAGCGGACAAGAGACCCAGTACTTC. Amino acid sequence: CASSPGTSGQETQYF.

The chain recombines TRBV2 with TRBJ2-1; 7 nucleotides line up with TRBD2. The ends lost 4 bases at V and 1 base at J; junction bases unmatched: 10. The CDR3 totals 17 residues. Germline CDR1 is SNHLY and CDR2 is FYNNEI. This CDR3 reads CASSAVAGRWSYNEQFF. For the CDR3, the DNA is TGTGCCAGCAGTGCAGTCGCCGGGAGGTGGTCCTACAATGAGCAGTTCTTC.

The chain combines TRBV19 with TRBJ1-1; D call uncertain. With 5 bases removed from V and 4 bases from J, the gap between germline ends came to 8 bases. The CDR3 consists of 12 residues. Germline values: CDR1 LNHDA, CDR2 SQIVND (reference sequence). As DNA, the CDR3 is TGTGCCAGTAGTGCCCCCGGCACTGAAGCTTTCTTT. Its translation: CASSAPGTEAFF.

V usage is TRBV6-5 and J usage is TRBJ1-2; possible D gene TRBD1, 6 bases. V dropped 6 bases and J dropped 3 bases, with 17 bases sitting between them. Germline loops: CDR1 MNHEY, CDR2 SVGAGI. There are 15 residues in the CDR3. The CDR3 region is CASRQGGTSYYGYTF. CDR3 nucleotides: TGTGCCAGCAGACAAGGGGGGACCTCGTACTATGGCTACACCTTC.

This chain connects TRBV27 to TRBJ2-1; D not resolved. The V gene's germline CDR1 is MNHEY and CDR2 SMNVEV (reference sequence). The CDR3 runs to 17 residues. The ends were cut back, 7 bases at V and 7 bases at J, with 26 bases in the middle. As DNA, the CDR3 is TGTGCCAGCAAGATCGGGTTCACATCTCCCTCCCCTAATGAGCAGTTCTTC. Translation gives CASKIGFTSPSPNEQFF.

The rearrangement joins TRBV28 to TRBJ2-7; D not certain. The germline CDR1 and CDR2 sequences are MDHEN and SYDVKM. V was cut by 7 bases and J by 5 bases, with 12 bases left in between. This CDR3 spans 12 amino acids. DNA of the CDR3: TGTGCCAGCACTCAGTCCTGGAACGAGCAGTACTTC. Translated: CASTQSWNEQYF.

A few counts support this clone. V usage is TRBV10-3 and J usage is TRBJ2-7; either TRBD1 or TRBD2 may fit D (5 bases each). Trimming stripped 10 bases from V and 2 bases from J, with 15 bases between. CDR3 length: 13 residues. Germline V gives CDR1 ENHRY, CDR2 SYGVKD. This CDR3 is CATTVGDPYEQYF. CDR3 DNA: TGTGCCACCACCGTAGGGGACCCCTACGAGCAGTACTTC.

The V call is TRBV2, the J call TRBJ1-4; 7 bases match TRBD1. The CDR3 contains 14 residues. Germline V gives CDR1 SNHLY, CDR2 FYNNEI. V shed 3 bases and J 5 bases; nucleotides not matched to a gene: 3. The CDR3 bases are TGTGCCAGCAGTGATACAGGGGACAATGAAAAACTGTTTTTT. Protein product: CASSDTGDNEKLFF.

The J gene is TRBJ2-5, the V gene TRBV6-5, with 8 nucleotides matching TRBD2. V gave up 5 bases and J gave up 4 bases; unmatched junction bases: 9. The CDR3 spans 15 residues. Germline values: CDR1 MNHEY, CDR2 SVGAGI. The CDR3 coding sequence is TGTGCCAGCAGTCGCTATCCGGGGGGGGTAGAGACCCAGTACTTC. Translation: CASSRYPGGVETQYF.

The V call is TRBV2, the J call TRBJ1-5, with unresolved D. From germline, CDR1 is SNHLY and CDR2 FYNNEI. V was trimmed by 5 bases and J by 0 bases, leaving 14 bases between them. The CDR3 is 16 residues long. This CDR3 reads CASSPTLTVSNQPQHF. CDR3 DNA: TGTGCCAGCAGTCCTACCCTGACGGTTAGCAATCAGCCCCAGCATTTT.

V and J are TRBV5-1 and TRBJ1-1; a possible D gene is TRBD1 (6 bases). This CDR3 has 15 amino acids. The germline V gene has CDR1 SGHRS and CDR2 YFSETQ. Trimming pared 4 bases from V and 4 bases from J, leaving 17 bases between. The CDR3 DNA follows: TGCGCCAGCAGCCCCTCCGGACAGAGGGGCACTGAAGCTTTCTTT. Its translation is CASSPSGQRGTEAFF.

The gene calls are TRBV7-6 and TRBJ2-2; TRBD2 aligns across 7 bases. Germline V gene data show CDR1 as SGHVS and CDR2 as FNYEAQ. V was clipped by 5 bases and J by 6 bases; unmatched bases: 6. CDR3 length: 14 amino acids. The CDR3 is CASSPLGGSGELFF. The DNA of the CDR3 is TGTGCCAGCAGCCCACTCGGGGGGTCCGGGGAGCTGTTTTTT.

The chain is built from TRBV19 and TRBJ2-1; TRBD1 or TRBD2 may be the D gene (6 bases each). The CDR3 has 15 residues. Trimming removed 2 bases at V and 6 bases at J, with 14 bases between. Germline V gene sequence: CDR1 LNHDA, CDR2 SQIVND (reference sequence). The CDR3 loop is CASSIFWGAINEQFF. The DNA for the CDR3 is TGTGCCAGTAGTATATTCTGGGGGGCGATCAATGAGCAGTTCTTC. Variable domain in full (rest from reference TRBV19 and TRBJ2-1): DGGITQSPKYLFRKEGQNVTLSCEQNLNHDAMYWYRQDPGQGLRLIYYSQIVNDFQKGDIAEGYSVSREKKESFPLTVTSAQKNPTAFYLCASSIFWGAINEQFFGPGTRLTVL.

This rearrangement joins TRBV18 to TRBJ1-5; no definite D call. The CDR3 totals 17 residues. From germline, CDR1 is KGHSH and CDR2 LQKENI. Deletions cut 0 bases from V and 1 base from J, with 13 bases between. The chain's CDR3 is CASSPPPMPASNQPQHF. In DNA, the CDR3 is TGTGCCAGCTCACCACCTCCTATGCCGGCGAGCAATCAGCCCCAGCATTTT.

CDR3 amino acids: CASSIGFSNYEQYF. The CDR3 DNA reads TGTGCCAGCAGCATAGGGTTCTCGAACTACGAGCAGTACTTC. This chain connects TRBV11-2 to TRBJ2-7; D ambiguous. The length of the CDR3 is 14 residues. V lost 5 bases and J 3 bases, leaving 14 bases between the germline ends. CDR1 SGHAT and CDR2 FQNNGV come from the germline V gene. The whole variable domain, remainder taken from reference TRBV11-2 and TRBJ2-7, is EAGVAQSPRYKIIEKRQSVAFWCNPISGHATLYWYQQILGQGPKLLIQFQNNGVVDDSQLPKDRFSAERLKGVDSTLKIQPAKLEDSAVYLCASSIGFSNYEQYFGPGTRLTVT.

The gene calls are TRBV28 and TRBJ1-6; D is perhaps TRBD1 (5 bases). This CDR3 contains 15 residues. V was trimmed by 3 bases and J by 5 bases, leaving 11 bases between them. CDR1 is MDHEN and CDR2 is SYDVKM in the germline V gene. The CDR3 nucleotides read TGTGCCAGCAGTTTTTGGGGGAACAATAATTCACCCCTCCACTTT. This gives the protein CASSFWGNNNSPLHF.

The genes are TRBV4-1 and TRBJ2-1, with TRBD2 identical over 10 bases. Trimming at V came to 0 bases and at J to 9 bases, leaving 11 bases not matched to a gene. The CDR3 has 17 residues. Germline CDR1 is MGHRA and CDR2 is YSYEKL. The CDR3 nucleotides are TGCGCCAGCAGCCAAGATCAATCTAGCGGGAGATTAGGTGAGCAGTTCTTC. It specifies CASSQDQSSGRLGEQFF.